This T cell receptor beta chain was captured in a study of naive and memory T cell subsets. Regarding the study as a whole: Possibly reflecting memory cells re-expressing CD45RA, a few larger clonotypes occurred in naive repertoires, especially CD8.

The beta constant-region primer was an equimolar mix of two oligonucleotides covering TRBC1 and TRBC2. Ligated cDNA was amplified by four rounds of PCR with nested alpha and beta constant-region primers and SP2. TCRdb ran MiXCR on the UMI-ligation and nested PCR reads and lists one entry per CDR3 protein. Of about 150,000 distinct CDR3 sequences in the sample, about 23% are singletons; the top ten hold 0.11%. CMV status came from CD4+ T cell IFNgamma after overnight CMV lysate stimulation of fresh PBMCs. Turning to this clonotype: What it binds is not known.

Trimming pared 2 bases from V and 9 bases from J, leaving 8 bases between. Germline loops: CDR1 KGHSH, CDR2 LQKENI. CDR3 length: 12 amino acids. This clonotype originated in a human donor in good health. This chain uses TRBV18 with TRBJ1-5; D is ambiguous. The sequenced material came from naive CD4+ T cells from blood. The CDR3 loop reads CASSPAGGPQHF. The CDR3 DNA sequence: TGTGCCAGCTCACCAGCCGGCGGGCCCCAGCATTTT.